Each of the 24 T cell receptor beta chains below was sequenced from the same sample in a study of shared T cell receptors in the human thymus. Libraries were prepared by immunoSEQ multiplex PCR; TCRdb keeps only in-frame clonotypes and omits some of them. The top ten hold over 0.008% of the sample, which has hundreds of thousands of clones, 70% to 90% seen once. These data were also filed under a second study, of human thymus T cells.

The sample comprised thymocytes. The receptor set was obtained from a boy in the first two years of life with a congenital heart defect.

The gene calls are TRBV7-4 and TRBJ2-1, with 8 bases identical to TRBD1. The CDR3 contains 16 residues. The V segment lost 7 bases and the J segment 1 base; nucleotides outside the gene matches: 9. Germline V gives CDR1 SGHVT, CDR2 SQSDAQ. CDR3 DNA: TGTGCCAGCAAGGAAGGACAGGGAAATTCCTACAATGAGCAGTTCTTC. It codes for CASKEGQGNSYNEQFF.

The rearrangement links TRBV6-5 to TRBJ2-3; 7 positions agree with TRBD2. The CDR3 extends over 15 amino acids. V shed 4 bases, J shed 2 bases, and the junction held 6 bases outside the gene matches. The V gene's germline CDR1 is MNHEY and CDR2 SVGAGI. The CDR3 protein is CASSSRTRNTDTQYF. Here the CDR3 DNA reads TGTGCCAGCAGTTCGCGGACTAGAAACACAGATACGCAGTATTTT.

The rearrangement links TRBV27 to TRBJ2-7, with 9 nucleotides matching TRBD2. Per the germline V gene, CDR1 is MNHEY and CDR2 is SMNVEV (reference sequence). The CDR3 consists of 15 residues. The V and J ends lost 5 bases and 0 bases, in that order; junction bases with no gene match: 5. DNA for the CDR3: TGTGCCAGCAGTCCCGGGACTAGCAGCTCCTACGAGCAGTACTTC. It codes for CASSPGTSSSYEQYF.

This clone appeared a few times. This chain links TRBV18 with TRBJ1-4; 8 positions agree with TRBD1. After removal of 6 bases from V and 7 bases from J, the junction contained 7 bases not matched to a gene. Looked up from germline, CDR1 is KGHSH and CDR2 is LQKENI. This CDR3 has 14 residues. The CDR3 sequence: CASSEDRAIEKLFF. CDR3 sequence (DNA): TGTGCCAGCTCGGAGGACAGGGCGATTGAAAAACTGTTTTTT. The entire variable domain, with the rest obtained from reference TRBV18 and TRBJ1-4, is as follows: NAGVMQNPRHLVRRRGQEARLRCSPMKGHSHVYWYRQLPEEGLKFMVYLQKENIIDESGMPKERFSAEFPKEGPSILRIQQVVRGDSAAYFCASSEDRAIEKLFFGSGTQLSVL.

The chain combines TRBV6-6 with TRBJ1-1, with D possibly TRBD1 on 6 matching bases. Looked up from germline, CDR1 is MNHNY and CDR2 is SVGAGI (reference sequence). V dropped 2 bases and J dropped 5 bases, with 9 bases sitting between them. The CDR3 contains 13 residues. CDR3 sequence reads: CASSYVQGTEAFF. CDR3 coding DNA: TGTGCCAGCAGTTACGTCCAGGGGACTGAAGCTTTCTTT.

The V and J genes are TRBV28 and TRBJ1-6, with unresolved D. There are 15 residues in the CDR3. From germline, CDR1 is MDHEN and CDR2 SYDVKM. With 2 bases removed from V and 7 bases from J, the gap between germline ends came to 12 bases. Here the CDR3 reads CASSLEGFGNSPLHF. The DNA of the CDR3 is TGTGCCAGCAGTTTAGAGGGCTTTGGGAATTCACCCCTCCACTTT.

This clone was counted only a few times. The chain joins TRBV5-4 to TRBJ1-3; D is possibly TRBD1 (5 bases). Trimming took 0 bases from V and 2 from J, leaving 21 bases between them. Germline V gene data show CDR1 as SGHNT and CDR2 as YYREEE (reference sequence). The CDR3 runs to 19 residues. The CDR3 coding sequence is TGTGCCAGCAGCTTGGACGGCCCCAATTACAGGACTACTGGAAACACCATATATTTT. Its protein product is CASSLDGPNYRTTGNTIYF.

The chain couples TRBV28 to TRBJ1-1; the match to TRBD1 covers 7 bases. The length of the CDR3 is 17 residues. V shed 4 bases and J 4 bases; nucleotides not matched to a gene: 15. Germline CDR1 reads MDHEN; CDR2 reads SYDVKM. The CDR3 here is CASSSPGPGAGGTEAFF. DNA of the CDR3: TGTGCCAGCAGTTCTCCGGGCCCCGGGGCAGGGGGCACTGAAGCTTTCTTT.

This chain links TRBV5-1 with TRBJ2-6, with 9 bases identical to TRBD1. The CDR3 loop spans 18 amino acids. Unmatched junction bases numbered 5, after V lost 1 base and J lost 0 bases. Germline V gives CDR1 SGHRS, CDR2 YFSETQ. The CDR3 reads CASSLPGTGISGANVLTF. Written as DNA, the CDR3 is TGCGCCAGCAGCTTGCCCGGGACAGGGATCTCTGGGGCCAACGTCCTGACTTTC.

The gene calls are TRBV7-2 and TRBJ2-7; TRBD2 is a possible D gene (6 bases). CDR1 is SGHTA, CDR2 FQGNSA, per germline. Between the trimmed V and J ends, which lost 5 bases and 2 bases, there was a span of 13 bases. This CDR3 is built from 14 residues. CDR3 DNA: TGTGCCAGCAGCAAGCTCGGGGGAACCTACGAGCAGTACTTC. It codes for CASSKLGGTYEQYF. Using reference TRBV7-2 and TRBJ2-7 for the parts outside the CDR3, the full variable domain is GAGVSQSPSNKVTEKGKDVELRCDPISGHTALYWYRQSLGQGLEFLIYFQGNSAPDKSGLPSDRFSAERTGGSVSTLTIQRTQQEDSAVYLCASSKLGGTYEQYFGPGTRLTVT.

The rearrangement joins TRBV30 to TRBJ2-2, with a possible D match to TRBD2 (5 bases). CDR3 size: 16 residues. CDR1 is GTSNPN, CDR2 SVGIG, per germline (reference sequence). V gave up 1 base and J gave up 2 bases, with 14 bases separating them. CDR3 residues: CAWSEVTGSNTGELFF. The CDR3 DNA reads TGTGCCTGGAGTGAGGTGACGGGAAGTAACACCGGGGAGCTGTTTTTT.

Remarks on this clone: This same CDR3 is encoded by further DNA sequences in the sample. The chain recombines TRBV25-1 with TRBJ1-6; D unclear. The germline V gene encodes CDR1 MGHDK and CDR2 SYGVNS. The CDR3 runs to 15 residues. Trimming pared 4 bases from V and 7 bases from J, leaving 14 bases between. The CDR3 region is CASSVGLPGNSPLHF. The CDR3 bases are TGTGCCAGCAGTGTAGGTCTTCCGGGGAATTCACCCCTCCACTTT. The full variable domain, completed using reference TRBV25-1 and TRBJ1-6, is EADIYQTPRYLVIGTGKKITLECSQTMGHDKMYWYQQDPGMELHLIHYSYGVNSTEKGDLSSESTVSRIRTEHFPLTLESARPSHTSQYLCASSVGLPGNSPLHFGNGTRLTVT.

The V and J genes are TRBV7-9 and TRBJ1-1; a possible D gene is TRBD1 (5 bases). The CDR3 has 15 amino acids. CDR1 is SEHNR and CDR2 is FQNEAQ in the germline V gene (reference sequence). Trimming stripped 1 base from V and 1 base from J, with 10 bases between. CDR3 loop: CASSLEARENTEAFF. CDR3 DNA: TGTGCCAGCAGCTTAGAGGCCAGGGAGAACACTGAAGCTTTCTTT.

The gene calls are TRBV5-1 and TRBJ2-2; TRBD2 is a possible D gene (5 bases). The CDR3 is 14 amino acids. Germline V gives CDR1 SGHRS, CDR2 YFSETQ. V was pared by 4 bases and J by 3 bases, with 10 bases between. CDR3 DNA sequence: TGCGCCAGCAGCCCGGGGATTGACACCGGGGAGCTGTTTTTT. It codes for CASSPGIDTGELFF.

The chain joins TRBV5-1 to TRBJ1-5, with 8 bases matching TRBD1. After removal of 5 bases from V and 4 bases from J, the junction contained 14 bases not matched to a gene. The CDR3 consists of 17 residues. From germline, CDR1 is SGHRS and CDR2 YFSETQ. CDR3: CASSPGGPPGENQPQHF. The CDR3 DNA follows: TGCGCCAGCAGTCCAGGGGGCCCCCCGGGGGAGAATCAGCCCCAGCATTTT. Combining the CDR3 with reference TRBV5-1 and TRBJ1-5 gives the whole variable domain KAGVTQTPRYLIKTRGQQVTLSCSPISGHRSVSWYQQTPGQGLQFLFEYFSETQRNKGNFPGRFSGRQFSNSRSEMNVSTLELGDSALYLCASSPGGPPGENQPQHFGDGTRLSIL.

V and J are TRBV10-3 and TRBJ2-7; D is unclear. The CDR3 extends over 16 amino acids. CDR1 and CDR2 (germline): ENHRY, SYGVKD. Trimming stripped 0 bases from V and 2 bases from J, with 14 bases between. CDR3 protein: CAISESRKRPPYEQYF. The CDR3 DNA reads as TGTGCCATCAGTGAGTCACGAAAGCGCCCCCCCTACGAGCAGTACTTC.

This rearrangement joins TRBV6-6 to TRBJ2-2, with 7 bases aligning to TRBD1. The germline CDR1 and CDR2 sequences are MNHNY and SVGAGI (reference sequence). The CDR3 totals 15 residues. Trimming cost V 6 bases and J 5 bases; bases outside gene matches: 9. Here the CDR3 DNA reads TGTGCCAGCAGCCCTGACAGGGAGAGGACCGGGGAGCTGTTTTTT. It yields the protein CASSPDRERTGELFF.

The V gene is TRBV4-1, the J gene TRBJ2-5; TRBD2 matches 7 bases. This CDR3 region has 15 residues. Germline V lookup: CDR1 MGHRA, CDR2 YSYEKL. V gave up 1 base and J gave up 5 bases; unmatched junction bases: 7. The chain's CDR3 is CASSQGGGGGETQYF. The CDR3 DNA reads TGCGCCAGCAGCCAAGGGGGTGGGGGAGGGGAGACCCAGTACTTC.

The chain has TRBV6-1 and TRBJ1-1; D is undetermined. CDR1 and CDR2 from the germline V gene are MNHNS and SASEGT. The germline V and J ends were trimmed by 4 bases and 1 base, with 16 bases remaining between them. This CDR3 is 16 amino acids long. CDR3 loop: CASSGEGWNRNTEAFF. The CDR3 nucleotides are TGTGCCAGCAGTGGGGAGGGATGGAATCGGAACACTGAAGCTTTCTTT.

Remarks on this clone: One end of the junction does not line up with germline, which may come from a read error. Other DNA sequences of this sample code for an identical CDR3. The J gene is TRBJ1-6, the V gene TRBV5-6, with 7 nucleotides matching TRBD1. The germline CDR1 and CDR2 sequences are SGHDT and YYEEEE. The CDR3 extends over 17 amino acids. The CDR3 DNA reads TGTGCCAGCAGTTGTAGGGGGCGCGGCTCCTATAATTCCCCCCTCCACTTT. Translation: CASSCRGRGSYNSPLHF.

There are a few counts of this clone. The rearrangement uses TRBV25-1 and TRBJ1-3; maybe TRBD1 (5 bases). Germline V gene sequence: CDR1 MGHDK, CDR2 SYGVNS. This CDR3 spans 15 amino acids. Trimming took off 1 base at V and 4 bases at J, with 11 bases between the two ends. CDR3 in DNA: TGTGCCAGCAGTGAATCTCGTTACAGGGGAAACACCATATATTTT. It is translated as CASSESRYRGNTIYF. The full variable domain, with the rest looked up from reference TRBV25-1 and TRBJ1-3, is EADIYQTPRYLVIGTGKKITLECSQTMGHDKMYWYQQDPGMELHLIHYSYGVNSTEKGDLSSESTVSRIRTEHFPLTLESARPSHTSQYLCASSESRYRGNTIYFGEGSWLTVV.

The rearrangement uses TRBV4-3 and TRBJ2-3, with 10 bases identical to TRBD2. J gave up 0 bases and V 0 bases, and 6 bases lay outside the gene matches. The CDR3 has 18 residues. Germline V lookup: CDR1 LGHNA, CDR2 YSLEER. The CDR3 loop reads CASSQDPASGGSTDTQYF. The CDR3 DNA follows: TGCGCCAGCAGCCAAGACCCCGCTAGCGGGGGTAGCACAGATACGCAGTATTTT.

V usage is TRBV6-1 and J usage is TRBJ2-7; 10 nucleotides line up with TRBD2. The V segment lost 1 base and the J segment 5 bases; nucleotides outside the gene matches: 11. CDR1 is MNHNS and CDR2 is SASEGT in the germline V gene. The CDR3 is made up of 17 amino acids. This CDR3 reads CASSEVEAGGLVHEQYF. For the CDR3, the DNA is TGTGCCAGCAGTGAAGTGGAAGCGGGGGGGCTAGTCCACGAGCAGTACTTC.

V is TRBV15 and J is TRBJ2-3; TRBD1 matches 10 bases. Germline values: CDR1 LNHNV, CDR2 YYDKDF (reference sequence). This CDR3 has 16 amino acids. Trimming removed 5 bases from V and 0 bases from J; junction bases left unmatched: 5. CDR3 nucleotide sequence: TGTGCCACCAGCTCCGACAGGGGGCTGAGCACAGATACGCAGTATTTT. Its translation is CATSSDRGLSTDTQYF.